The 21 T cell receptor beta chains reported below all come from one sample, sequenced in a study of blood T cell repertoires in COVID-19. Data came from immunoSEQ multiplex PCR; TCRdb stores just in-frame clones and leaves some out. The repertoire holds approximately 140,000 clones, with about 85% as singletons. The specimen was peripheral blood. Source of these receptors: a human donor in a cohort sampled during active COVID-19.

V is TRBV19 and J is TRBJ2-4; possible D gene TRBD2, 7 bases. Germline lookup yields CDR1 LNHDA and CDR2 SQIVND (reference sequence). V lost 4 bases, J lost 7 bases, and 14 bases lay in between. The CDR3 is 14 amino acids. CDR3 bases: TGTGCCAGTAGTAGTCCAGGGGAGGGGAACATTCAGTACTTC. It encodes CASSSPGEGNIQYF.

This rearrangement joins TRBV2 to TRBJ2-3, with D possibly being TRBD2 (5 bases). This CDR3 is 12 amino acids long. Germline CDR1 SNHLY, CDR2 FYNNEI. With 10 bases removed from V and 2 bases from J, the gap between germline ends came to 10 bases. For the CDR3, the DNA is TGTGCCACCGGACTGCTCACAGATACGCAGTATTTT. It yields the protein CATGLLTDTQYF.

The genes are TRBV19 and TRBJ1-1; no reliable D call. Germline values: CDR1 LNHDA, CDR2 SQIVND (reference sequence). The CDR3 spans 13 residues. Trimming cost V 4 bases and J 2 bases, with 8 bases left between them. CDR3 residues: CASSTPGNTEAFF. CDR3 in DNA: TGTGCCAGTAGTACTCCGGGAAACACTGAAGCTTTCTTT.

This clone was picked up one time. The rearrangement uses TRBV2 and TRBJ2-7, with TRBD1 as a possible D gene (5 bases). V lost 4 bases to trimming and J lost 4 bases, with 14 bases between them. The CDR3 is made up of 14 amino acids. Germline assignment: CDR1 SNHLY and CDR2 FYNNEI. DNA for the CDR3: TGTGCCAGCAGTGCGGGCAGGGAAGGTTACGAGCAGTACTTC. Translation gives CASSAGREGYEQYF.

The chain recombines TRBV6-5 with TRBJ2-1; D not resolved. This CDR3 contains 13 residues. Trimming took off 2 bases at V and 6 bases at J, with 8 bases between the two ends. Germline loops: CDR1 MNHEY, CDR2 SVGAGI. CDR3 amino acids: CASSYRQINEQFF. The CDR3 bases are TGTGCCAGCAGTTACCGTCAGATCAATGAGCAGTTCTTC.

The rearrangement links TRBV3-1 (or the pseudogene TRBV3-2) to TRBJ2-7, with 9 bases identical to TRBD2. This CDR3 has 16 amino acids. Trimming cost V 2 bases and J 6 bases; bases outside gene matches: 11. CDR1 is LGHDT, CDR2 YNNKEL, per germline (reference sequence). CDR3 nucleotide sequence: TGTGCCAGCAGCCAATCGGGGCGGGAGGGCCGTTGCGAGCAGTACTTC. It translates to CASSQSGREGRCEQYF.

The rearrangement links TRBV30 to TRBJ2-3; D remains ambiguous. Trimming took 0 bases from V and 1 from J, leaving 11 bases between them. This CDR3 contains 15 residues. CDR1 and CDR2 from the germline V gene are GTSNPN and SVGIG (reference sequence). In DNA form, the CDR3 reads TGTGCCTGGAGTGTTCACAGCCGCGGCACAGATACGCAGTATTTT. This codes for CAWSVHSRGTDTQYF.

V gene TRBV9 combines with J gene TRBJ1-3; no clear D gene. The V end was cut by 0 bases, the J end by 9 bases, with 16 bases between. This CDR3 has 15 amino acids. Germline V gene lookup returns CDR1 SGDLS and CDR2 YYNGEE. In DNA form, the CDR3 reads TGTGCCAGCAGCGTAGATGCACACCCGGGGATCACCATATATTTT. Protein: CASSVDAHPGITIYF. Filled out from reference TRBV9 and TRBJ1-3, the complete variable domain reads DSGVTQTPKHLITATGQRVTLRCSPRSGDLSVYWYQQSLDQGLQFLIQYYNGEERAKGNILERFSAQQFPDLHSELNLSSLELGDSALYFCASSVDAHPGITIYFGEGSWLTVV.

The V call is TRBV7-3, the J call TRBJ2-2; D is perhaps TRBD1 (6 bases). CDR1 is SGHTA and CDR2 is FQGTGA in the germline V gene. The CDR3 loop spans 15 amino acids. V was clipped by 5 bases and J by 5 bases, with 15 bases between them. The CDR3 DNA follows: TGTGCCAGCAGCCTAATACCACAGGGAACCGGGGAGCTGTTTTTT. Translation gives CASSLIPQGTGELFF.

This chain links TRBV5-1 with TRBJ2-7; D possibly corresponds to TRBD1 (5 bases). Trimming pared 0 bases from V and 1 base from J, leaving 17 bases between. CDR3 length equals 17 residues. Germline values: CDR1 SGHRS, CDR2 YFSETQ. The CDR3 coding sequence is TGCGCCAGCAGCTTGGGGGGCTTGGCCGTTACTTCCTACGAGCAGTACTTC. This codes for CASSLGGLAVTSYEQYF.

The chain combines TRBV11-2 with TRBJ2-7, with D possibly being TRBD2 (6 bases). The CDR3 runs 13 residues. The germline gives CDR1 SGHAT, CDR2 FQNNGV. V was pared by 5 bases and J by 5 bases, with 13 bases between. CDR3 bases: TGTGCCAGCAGCCCCGGGACTCCCCACGAGCAGTACTTC. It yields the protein CASSPGTPHEQYF.

The CDR3 reads CASSPHDRGYEQYF. The CDR3 bases are TGTGCCAGCAGTCCTCATGACAGGGGCTACGAGCAGTACTTC. V and J are TRBV28 and TRBJ2-7, with 8 bases identical to TRBD1. CDR1 is MDHEN, CDR2 SYDVKM, per germline. The CDR3 extends over 14 amino acids. Trimming cost V 5 bases and J 3 bases; bases outside gene matches: 6.

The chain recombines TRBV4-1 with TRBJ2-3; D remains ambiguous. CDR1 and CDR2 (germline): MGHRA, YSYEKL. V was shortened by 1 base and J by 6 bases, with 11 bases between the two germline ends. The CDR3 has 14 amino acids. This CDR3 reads CASSQAANLDTQYF. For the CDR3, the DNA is TGCGCCAGCAGCCAAGCTGCGAACTTGGATACGCAGTATTTT.

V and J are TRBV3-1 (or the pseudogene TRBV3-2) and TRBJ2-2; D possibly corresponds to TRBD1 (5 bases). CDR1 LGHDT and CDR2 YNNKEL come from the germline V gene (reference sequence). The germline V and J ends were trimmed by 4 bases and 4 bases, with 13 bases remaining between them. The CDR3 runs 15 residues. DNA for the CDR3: TGTGCCAGCAGCCCCAGGGTCGCCCCCACCGGGGAGCTGTTTTTT. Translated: CASSPRVAPTGELFF.

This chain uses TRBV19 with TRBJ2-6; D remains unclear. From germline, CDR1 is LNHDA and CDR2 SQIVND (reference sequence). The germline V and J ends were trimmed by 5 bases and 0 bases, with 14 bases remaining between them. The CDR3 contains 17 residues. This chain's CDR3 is CASSSQTEHSGANVLTF. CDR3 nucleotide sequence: TGTGCCAGTAGTTCCCAAACCGAACACTCTGGGGCCAACGTCCTGACTTTC.

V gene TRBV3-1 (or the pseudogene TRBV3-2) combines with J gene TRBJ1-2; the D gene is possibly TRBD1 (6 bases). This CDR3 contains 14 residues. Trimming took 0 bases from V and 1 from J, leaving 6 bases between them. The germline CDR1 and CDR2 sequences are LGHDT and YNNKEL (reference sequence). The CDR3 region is CASSQEQGNYGYTF. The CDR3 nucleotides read TGTGCCAGCAGCCAAGAACAGGGTAACTATGGCTACACCTTC.

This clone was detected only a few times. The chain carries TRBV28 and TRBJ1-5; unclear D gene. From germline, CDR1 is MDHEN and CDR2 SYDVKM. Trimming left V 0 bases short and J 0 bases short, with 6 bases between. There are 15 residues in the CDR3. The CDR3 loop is CASSLWGSSNQPQHF. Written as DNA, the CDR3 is TGTGCCAGCAGTTTATGGGGGAGTAGCAATCAGCCCCAGCATTTT.

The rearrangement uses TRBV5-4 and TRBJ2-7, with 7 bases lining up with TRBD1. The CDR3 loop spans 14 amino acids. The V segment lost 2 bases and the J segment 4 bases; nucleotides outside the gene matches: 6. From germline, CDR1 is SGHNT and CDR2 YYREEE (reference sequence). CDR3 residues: CASSFGQELYEQYF. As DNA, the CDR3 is TGTGCCAGCAGCTTTGGACAGGAATTGTACGAGCAGTACTTC.

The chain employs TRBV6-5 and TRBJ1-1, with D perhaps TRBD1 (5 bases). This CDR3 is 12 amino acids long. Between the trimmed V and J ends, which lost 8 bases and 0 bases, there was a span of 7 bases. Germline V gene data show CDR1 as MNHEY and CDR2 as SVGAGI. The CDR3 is CASLTVNTEAFF. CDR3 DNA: TGTGCCAGCTTGACAGTGAACACTGAAGCTTTCTTT.

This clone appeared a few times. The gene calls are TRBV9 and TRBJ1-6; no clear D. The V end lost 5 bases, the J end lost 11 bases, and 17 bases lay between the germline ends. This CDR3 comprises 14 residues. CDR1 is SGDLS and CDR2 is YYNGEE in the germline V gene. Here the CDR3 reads CASSPRSSEAPLHF. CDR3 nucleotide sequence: TGTGCCAGCAGTCCGCGTAGTTCAGAGGCACCCCTCCACTTT.

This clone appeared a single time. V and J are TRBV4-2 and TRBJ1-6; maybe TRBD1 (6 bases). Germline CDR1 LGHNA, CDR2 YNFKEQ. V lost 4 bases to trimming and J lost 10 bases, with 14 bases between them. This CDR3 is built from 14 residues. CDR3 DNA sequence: TGTGCCAGCAGCCTAAACCCAGGGGACTCACCCCTCCACTTT. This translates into CASSLNPGDSPLHF.